The sequence of this TCR beta chain was determined in a study of immune heterogeneity within non-small cell lung tumors. Study results and limitations: A significant, moderate positive correlation (R about 0.34) linked local T-cell clonality and tumor mutational burden. There were identical dominant CDR3 beta clonotypes recurring across tumor sites within a patient, together with site-unique high-frequency clones.

Germline V lookup: CDR1 MNHEY, CDR2 SMNVEV (reference sequence). CDR3 length equals 14 residues. Trimming took 3 bases from V and 8 from J; bases not matched to a gene: 9. Multiplex PCR relied on 32 V and 13 J primers to amplify TCR beta CDR3. One entry per CDR3 protein results from TCRdb running MiXCR on the multiplex PCR reads. The sample yields about 3,200 distinct CDR3 sequences, roughly 45% seen once. Genomic DNA from bulk tumor acted as the template, and roughly 0.55 ug was loaded per sample. Every primary tumor yielded several biopsies, spaced far apart, that were taken during surgery. Undergoing curative surgery were patients whose non-small cell lung cancer was untreated and newly diagnosed. Having surgery with curative intent, the donors were patients newly diagnosed with non-small cell lung cancer. In this sample, this clonotype is medium-sized. Its matching antigen is unknown.

Sequenced: lung tumor tissue. This chain links TRBV27 with TRBJ1-2, with TRBD1 identical over 7 bases. This TCR was recovered from a man in his sixties with non-small cell lung cancer. The CDR3 bases are TGTGCCAGCAGTTTTTCCGACAGGGCGGGAGGCTACACCTTC. Amino acids: CASSFSDRAGGYTF.